This T cell receptor (beta chain) was profiled in a study of OX40 agonist ivuxolimab in advanced cancers. Study information: Dose-escalation patients had hepatocellular carcinoma, melanoma, renal cell or head and neck cancer. General study findings and limits: Clonal expansion by week 6 occurred in CD4+ and CD8+ blood T cells (at 0.1 to 3.0 mg/kg).

Patients were ruled out by autoimmune disease history or systemic immunosuppression. Blood specimens came from baseline, cycle 4 day 1, and cycle 7 day 1. Trimming pared 2 bases from V and 9 bases from J, leaving 12 bases between. Germline-derived CDR1 and CDR2 are SGHNT and YYREEE (reference sequence). The CDR3 has 14 residues. Comment on this clone: Its matching antigen is unknown.

The repertoire was sequenced with immunoSEQ multiplex PCR; TCRdb's copy has only in-frame clones and lacks some. The data show about 70,000 clones, 86% seen once. The sequenced sample was CD4+ or CD8+ T cells sorted from blood, obtained in a trial of the OX40 agonist ivuxolimab. V is TRBV5-4 and J is TRBJ1-6, with D maybe TRBD1 (5 bases). The clonotype comes from an adult with an advanced solid tumor such as melanoma, head and neck, liver or kidney cancer. Here the CDR3 reads CASSFQGLVSPLHF. In nucleotides, the CDR3 is TGTGCCAGCAGCTTTCAGGGTTTGGTTTCACCCCTCCACTTT.